The 3 T cell receptor beta chains presented below share a single source sample, sequenced in a study of technical replicates of blood from several donors. The method was immunoSEQ multiplex PCR; TCRdb's version includes in-frame clones alone and lacks a portion of them. The sample lists 40,000 to 60,000 clones, 80% to 95% occurring once. The sequenced sample was PBMCs. Every receptor here comes from a human donor in good health. Some clones in this sample may be carry-over from other donors' samples.

V is TRBV6-1 and J is TRBJ2-7, with 7 bases fitting TRBD1. Germline V CDR1 and CDR2: MNHNS, SASEGT. The length of the CDR3 is 15 residues. The CDR3 spells CATRGTDRVPYEQYF. The DNA for the CDR3 is TGTGCTACTCGGGGAACCGACAGGGTCCCCTACGAGCAGTACTTC.

V and J are TRBV6-5 and TRBJ1-1; tentatively, D is TRBD1 (6 bases). Per germline, CDR1 MNHEY and CDR2 SVGAGI. The CDR3 has 12 residues. Trimming removed 6 bases at V and 5 bases at J, with 10 bases between. The CDR3 region is CASRTGKTEAFF. CDR3 DNA sequence: TGTGCCAGCAGGACAGGAAAGACTGAAGCTTTCTTT.

This clone was counted only a few times. CDR3 sequence: CASTPDFSSPLHF. In nucleotides, the CDR3 is TGCGCCAGCACCCCTGACTTCAGTTCACCCCTCCACTTT. The chain couples TRBV5-1 to TRBJ1-6, with D hard to call. Trimming cost V 6 bases and J 9 bases, with 13 bases left between them. The CDR3 extends over 13 amino acids. Germline CDR1 SGHRS, CDR2 YFSETQ.